A single sample gave rise to the 32 T cell receptor beta chains below, sequenced in a study of OX40 agonist ivuxolimab in advanced cancers. The protocol was immunoSEQ multiplex PCR, while the TCRdb copy is restricted to in-frame clones and leaves out a portion. The data hold roughly 73,000 clones, with roughly 80% observed a single time. Sequenced here: CD4+ or CD8+ T cells sorted from blood, sampled in a trial of the OX40 agonist ivuxolimab. Source of these receptors: an adult with an advanced solid tumor such as melanoma, head and neck, liver or kidney cancer.

This clone was seen once. The rearrangement joins TRBV30 to TRBJ1-2, with D unresolved. Germline V gene lookup returns CDR1 GTSNPN and CDR2 SVGIG (reference sequence). With 1 base removed from V and 8 bases from J, the gap between germline ends came to 11 bases. This CDR3 has 12 residues. CDR3 sequence (DNA): TGTGCCTGGAGTGCCCCGTTCGGCGGCTACACCTTC. Residues: CAWSAPFGGYTF.

The V gene is TRBV7-2, the J gene TRBJ2-5; 9 bases match TRBD2. V lost 1 base to trimming and J lost 5 bases; unmatched junction nucleotides: 17. This CDR3 has 19 amino acids. CDR1 SGHTA and CDR2 FQGNSA come from the germline V gene. Here the CDR3 reads CASSLGAGGPSRPQETQYF. In DNA form, the CDR3 reads TGTGCCAGCAGCTTAGGGGCGGGGGGGCCGAGTAGGCCCCAGGAGACCCAGTACTTC.

This clone was detected only a few times. This chain links TRBV2 with TRBJ2-3; TRBD1 might be the D (7 bases). Germline loops: CDR1 SNHLY, CDR2 FYNNEI. The CDR3 has 14 residues. V lost 5 bases and J lost 3, with 12 bases in between. The CDR3 coding sequence is TGTGCCAGCAGTCCGACAGGGAGGACAGATACGCAGTATTTT. This translates into CASSPTGRTDTQYF.

This clone has a handful of counts. This rearrangement joins TRBV5-1 to TRBJ2-1; TRBD2 matches 11 bases. The V and J ends lost 0 bases and 8 bases, in that order; junction bases with no gene match: 7. Germline V gives CDR1 SGHRS, CDR2 YFSETQ. The CDR3 is 16 amino acids. This CDR3 is CASSLGMGLAADEQFF. The CDR3 DNA reads as TGCGCCAGCAGCTTGGGTATGGGACTAGCGGCCGATGAGCAGTTCTTC.

The chain carries TRBV5-1 and TRBJ1-1; 7 positions agree with TRBD1. The CDR3 has 17 amino acids. Germline CDR1 SGHRS, CDR2 YFSETQ. The junction had 14 bases not matched to a gene; V was cut back by 3 bases and J by 3 bases. As DNA, the CDR3 is TGCGCCAGCAGCTCGACAGGGACGGGGAGGGATGACACTGAAGCTTTCTTT. It translates to CASSSTGTGRDDTEAFF.

This chain links TRBV4-2 with TRBJ2-5; 9 bases map to TRBD2. The CDR3 has 14 residues. The ends lost 5 bases at V and 2 bases at J; junction bases unmatched: 3. Germline CDR1 is LGHNA and CDR2 is YNFKEQ. CDR3 amino acids: CASSASGAQETQYF. CDR3 sequence (DNA): TGTGCCAGCAGCGCTAGCGGGGCGCAAGAGACCCAGTACTTC.

V usage is TRBV5-4 and J usage is TRBJ2-7; D ambiguous. The CDR3 consists of 14 residues. From germline, CDR1 is SGHNT and CDR2 YYREEE (reference sequence). The V end was cut by 2 bases, the J end by 2 bases, with 11 bases between. CDR3 coding DNA: TGTGCCAGCAGCTTAGCTCTCCCCCCCTACGAGCAGTACTTC. It specifies CASSLALPPYEQYF. Based on the CDR3 plus reference TRBV5-4 and TRBJ2-7, the full variable domain is ETGVTQSPTHLIKTRGQQVTLRCSSQSGHNTVSWYQQALGQGPQFIFQYYREEENGRGNFPPRFSGLQFPNYSSELNVNALELDDSALYLCASSLALPPYEQYFGPGTRLTVT.

This clone has more than one count but fewer than ten. V usage is TRBV5-1 and J usage is TRBJ1-1; 10 bases match TRBD1. V was pared by 3 bases and J by 5 bases, with 4 bases of the junction left unmatched. The CDR3 has 14 amino acids. Germline V gene sequence: CDR1 SGHRS, CDR2 YFSETQ. This CDR3 is CASSSGQGWTEAFF. The CDR3 DNA reads TGCGCCAGCAGCTCGGGACAGGGGTGGACTGAAGCTTTCTTT.

The chain links TRBV7-6 to TRBJ2-7; a possible D gene is TRBD2 (5 bases). Trimming shortened V by 0 bases and J by 0 bases, and 9 bases separated the two germline ends. The CDR3 has 15 amino acids. CDR1 and CDR2 (germline): SGHVS, FNYEAQ. The CDR3 here is CASSLAQDFSYEQYF. DNA of the CDR3: TGTGCCAGCAGCTTAGCGCAGGACTTCTCCTACGAGCAGTACTTC.

The chain carries TRBV7-7 and TRBJ1-5, with D possibly TRBD1 on 5 matching bases. Germline assignment: CDR1 SSHAT and CDR2 FNYEAQ (reference sequence). V gave up 4 bases and J gave up 3 bases, with 7 bases separating them. The CDR3 is 13 residues long. The CDR3 DNA is TGTGCCAGCAGCTCGGGACTCAATCAGCCCCAGCATTTT. Amino acid sequence: CASSSGLNQPQHF. The variable domain in full, with the rest retrieved from reference TRBV7-7 and TRBJ1-5, is GAGVSQSPRYKVTKRGQDVTLRCDPISSHATLYWYQQALGQGPEFLTYFNYEAQPDKSGLPSDRFSAERPEGSISTLTIQRTEQRDSAMYRCASSSGLNQPQHFGDGTRLSIL.

The chain employs TRBV10-3 and TRBJ2-5; 10 nucleotides match TRBD1. The end of the DNA is better explained by TRBJ2-7, so the J call may be wrong. CDR3 size: 15 residues. Germline CDR1 and CDR2: ENHRY and SYGVKD. CDR3 amino acids: CAISDPGTGVYEQYF. The CDR3 DNA reads TGTGCCATCAGTGACCCCGGGACAGGGGTCTACGAGCAGTACTTC.

This chain connects TRBV19 to TRBJ1-5; 7 nucleotides agree with TRBD1. CDR3 length: 16 amino acids. V shed 1 base, J shed 5 bases, and the junction held 8 bases outside the gene matches. CDR1 is LNHDA and CDR2 is SQIVND in the germline V gene (reference sequence). CDR3 amino acids: CASSIGSTGLYQPQHF. Written as DNA, the CDR3 is TGTGCCAGTAGTATAGGTTCGACAGGGTTGTATCAGCCCCAGCATTTT.

The chain has TRBV2 and TRBJ2-1; 12 bases match TRBD2. The V gene end was trimmed by 6 bases and the J gene end by 7 bases; junction bases not matched to a gene: 7. The CDR3 spans 15 residues. Germline V gene lookup returns CDR1 SNHLY and CDR2 FYNNEI. The CDR3 region is CASSPSGGAGNEQFF. CDR3 nucleotide sequence: TGTGCCAGCAGCCCTAGCGGGGGGGCTGGGAATGAGCAGTTCTTC.

The J gene is TRBJ1-1, the V gene TRBV10-3; D unresolved. The V gene lost 8 bases and the J gene lost 6 bases, with 16 bases spanning the gap. CDR1 and CDR2 (germline): ENHRY, SYGVKD. This CDR3 region has 13 residues. The DNA for the CDR3 is TGTGCCATCTCCCAATGGGAGGAGGCTGAAGCTTTCTTT. This codes for CAISQWEEAEAFF.

This rearrangement joins TRBV19 to TRBJ1-6; D may be TRBD1 (6 bases). The CDR3 contains 14 residues. CDR1 LNHDA and CDR2 SQIVND come from the germline V gene (reference sequence). The V and J ends lost 7 bases and 7 bases respectively, with 14 bases between them. CDR3 coding DNA: TGTGCCAGTATGAGGGGGACATCGAATTCACCCCTCCACTTT. Its protein product is CASMRGTSNSPLHF.

The chain is built from TRBV7-8 and TRBJ2-5, with D perhaps matching TRBD2 (6 bases). V dropped 2 bases and J dropped 2 bases, with 9 bases sitting between them. The CDR3 has 14 amino acids. The germline gives CDR1 SGHVS, CDR2 FQNEAQ. The CDR3, as DNA: TGTGCCAGCAGCTTATTAGGACTACAAGAGACCCAGTACTTC. Translated, it gives CASSLLGLQETQYF.

The chain recombines TRBV7-8 with TRBJ2-7, with D possibly TRBD1 on 6 matching bases. The CDR3 runs 15 residues. V was pared by 4 bases and J by 2 bases, with 15 bases between. Germline V gene sequence: CDR1 SGHVS, CDR2 FQNEAQ. This CDR3 is CASSSRGLPPYEQYF. The DNA for the CDR3 is TGTGCCAGCAGCTCCAGGGGCCTTCCCCCCTACGAGCAGTACTTC.

V usage is TRBV19 and J usage is TRBJ1-2, with D unclear. The CDR3 length is 14 residues. Trimming stripped 3 bases from V and 2 bases from J, with 10 bases between. Germline assignment: CDR1 LNHDA and CDR2 SQIVND (reference sequence). CDR3 amino acids: CASSIRSDNYGYTF. The CDR3 DNA sequence: TGTGCCAGTAGTATTCGCAGTGACAACTATGGCTACACCTTC.

This chain joins TRBV9 and TRBJ2-3; maybe TRBD2 (6 bases). CDR3 length: 18 amino acids. Trimming left V 3 bases short and J 0 bases short, with 20 bases between. Germline CDR1 and CDR2: SGDLS and YYNGEE. CDR3 loop: CASSGRDFFSGSTDTQYF. Written as DNA, the CDR3 is TGTGCCAGCAGCGGCCGGGACTTTTTTTCCGGTAGCACAGATACGCAGTATTTT.

The chain carries TRBV6-1 and TRBJ1-2; no clear D gene. The CDR3 contains 13 residues. Germline V lookup: CDR1 MNHNS, CDR2 SASEGT. V shed 0 bases and J shed 2 bases, with 4 bases lying between them. The CDR3 coding sequence is TGTGCCAGCAGTGAAGCGTTCAACTATGGCTACACCTTC. Encoded protein: CASSEAFNYGYTF.

This chain links TRBV30 with TRBJ1-2; a possible D gene is TRBD1 (5 bases). V lost 4 bases and J 0 bases, leaving 15 bases between the germline ends. CDR3 length: 15 residues. Per the germline V gene, CDR1 is GTSNPN and CDR2 is SVGIG (reference sequence). This CDR3 is CAWNPGLGANYGYTF. The CDR3 DNA is TGTGCCTGGAATCCGGGCTTGGGGGCTAACTATGGCTACACCTTC.

The rearrangement links TRBV19 to TRBJ2-1, with TRBD1 matching 8 bases. The trim removed 5 bases at V and 5 bases at J, leaving 11 bases unmatched. Germline V CDR1 and CDR2: LNHDA, SQIVND (reference sequence). The CDR3 is 16 residues long. DNA of the CDR3: TGTGCCAGTAGTGCATCTTCCGGGACAGGAAACAATGAGCAGTTCTTC. Translated: CASSASSGTGNNEQFF.

This rearrangement joins TRBV18 to TRBJ1-1, with D hard to call. This CDR3 has 12 amino acids. V was clipped by 2 bases and J by 2 bases, with 3 bases between them. Per the germline V gene, CDR1 is KGHSH and CDR2 is LQKENI. CDR3 nucleotide sequence: TGTGCCAGCTCACCAGGTAACACTGAAGCTTTCTTT. Encoded protein: CASSPGNTEAFF.

The CDR3 DNA reads as TGTGCCTGGGGAAGACAGGGTCACCAAGAGACCCAGTACTTC. Residues: CAWGRQGHQETQYF. This chain joins TRBV30 and TRBJ2-5; 7 nucleotides line up with TRBD1. The CDR3 extends over 14 amino acids. The V gene end was trimmed by 5 bases and the J gene end by 0 bases; junction bases not matched to a gene: 6. Germline values: CDR1 GTSNPN, CDR2 SVGIG (reference sequence).

The CDR3 bases are TGTGCCAGCAGCCGTTTGACAGGTAACACTGAAGCTTTCTTT. It translates to CASSRLTGNTEAFF. The gene calls are TRBV7-2 and TRBJ1-1; D perhaps matches TRBD1 (6 bases). V lost 5 bases and J 2 bases, leaving 12 bases between the germline ends. CDR3 length equals 14 residues. Germline values: CDR1 SGHTA, CDR2 FQGNSA.

The chain links TRBV28 to TRBJ2-7; TRBD1 might be the D (6 bases). This CDR3 comprises 13 residues. Trimming left V 6 bases short and J 4 bases short, with 13 bases between. Germline V lookup: CDR1 MDHEN, CDR2 SYDVKM. The CDR3 bases are TGTGCCAGCAGCTCGGACGACAGGTACGAGCAGTACTTC. Translation: CASSSDDRYEQYF.

V usage is TRBV29-1 and J usage is TRBJ1-3; the match to TRBD1 covers 8 bases. The CDR3 consists of 13 residues. Germline-derived CDR1 and CDR2 are SQVTM and ANQGSEA. The V and J ends lost 7 bases and 4 bases, in that order; junction bases with no gene match: 6. For the CDR3, the DNA is TGCAGCGCTGAGGCAGGGGGCGGAAACACCATATATTTT. Amino acids: CSAEAGGGNTIYF.

This clone has a handful of counts. The genes are TRBV28 and TRBJ1-1; tentatively, D is TRBD1 (5 bases). Between the trimmed V and J ends, which lost 4 bases and 0 bases, there was a span of 9 bases. CDR3 length: 14 amino acids. Germline lookup yields CDR1 MDHEN and CDR2 SYDVKM. This chain's CDR3 is CASSSGPLNTEAFF. CDR3 nucleotide sequence: TGTGCCAGCAGTTCAGGGCCGTTGAACACTGAAGCTTTCTTT.

This rearrangement joins TRBV6-6 to TRBJ1-1, with D unresolved. The V end lost 6 bases, the J end lost 1 base, and 15 bases lay between the germline ends. This CDR3 spans 15 amino acids. The germline V gene encodes CDR1 MNHNY and CDR2 SVGAGI (reference sequence). CDR3 bases: TGTGCCAGCAGCCTTTCCGGTGGAACGAACACTGAAGCTTTCTTT. Protein sequence: CASSLSGGTNTEAFF.

The chain uses TRBV4-2 and TRBJ2-1; 8 bases align to TRBD2. Per the germline V gene, CDR1 is LGHNA and CDR2 is YNFKEQ. The CDR3 loop spans 17 amino acids. The trim removed 0 bases at V and 4 bases at J, leaving 8 bases unmatched. The CDR3 here is CASSQDDVPSGYNEQFF. DNA for the CDR3: TGTGCCAGCAGCCAAGATGATGTGCCTAGCGGGTACAATGAGCAGTTCTTC.

The J gene is TRBJ1-2, the V gene TRBV2; D is possibly TRBD1 (5 bases). The germline V gene has CDR1 SNHLY and CDR2 FYNNEI. The V end lost 2 bases, the J end lost 2 bases, and 18 bases lay between the germline ends. There are 17 residues in the CDR3. The CDR3 loop reads CASSEFSLGGKNYGYTF. CDR3 DNA: TGTGCCAGCAGTGAATTTTCATTGGGGGGGAAGAACTATGGCTACACCTTC. The variable domain in full, completed from reference TRBV2 and TRBJ1-2, reads EPEVTQTPSHQVTQMGQEVILRCVPISNHLYFYWYRQILGQKVEFLVSFYNNEISEKSEIFDDQFSVERPDGSNFTLKIRSTKLEDSAMYFCASSEFSLGGKNYGYTFGSGTRLTVV.

The V call is TRBV10-3, the J call TRBJ1-1; no clear D. Trimming stripped 2 bases from V and 2 bases from J, with 9 bases between. The germline V gene encodes CDR1 ENHRY and CDR2 SYGVKD. The CDR3 spans 14 residues. The CDR3 loop reads CAISEMRLNTEAFF. The CDR3 DNA is TGTGCCATCAGTGAGATGAGATTAAACACTGAAGCTTTCTTT.